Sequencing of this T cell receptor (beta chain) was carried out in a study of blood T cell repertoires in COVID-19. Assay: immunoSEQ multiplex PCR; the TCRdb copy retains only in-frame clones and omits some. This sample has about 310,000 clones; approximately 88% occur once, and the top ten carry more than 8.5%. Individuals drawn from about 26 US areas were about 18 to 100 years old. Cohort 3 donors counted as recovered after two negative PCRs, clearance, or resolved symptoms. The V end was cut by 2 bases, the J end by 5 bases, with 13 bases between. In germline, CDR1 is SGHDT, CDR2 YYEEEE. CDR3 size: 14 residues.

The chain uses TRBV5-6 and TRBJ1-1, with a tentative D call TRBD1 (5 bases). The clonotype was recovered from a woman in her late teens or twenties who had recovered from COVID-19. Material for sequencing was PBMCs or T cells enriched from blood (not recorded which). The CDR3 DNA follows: TGTGCCAGCAGCTTACTGCAGGGTGGTACTGAAGCTTTCTTT. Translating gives CASSLLQGGTEAFF.